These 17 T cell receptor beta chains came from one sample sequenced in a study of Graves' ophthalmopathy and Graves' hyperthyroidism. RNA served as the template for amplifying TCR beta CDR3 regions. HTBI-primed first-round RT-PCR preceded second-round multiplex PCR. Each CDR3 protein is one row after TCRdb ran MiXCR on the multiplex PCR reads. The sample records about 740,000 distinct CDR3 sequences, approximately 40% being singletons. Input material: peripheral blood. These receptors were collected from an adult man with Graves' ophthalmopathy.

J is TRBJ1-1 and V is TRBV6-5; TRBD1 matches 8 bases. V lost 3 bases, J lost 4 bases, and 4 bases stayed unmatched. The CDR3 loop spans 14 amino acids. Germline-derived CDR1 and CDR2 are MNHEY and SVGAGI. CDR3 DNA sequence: TGTGCCAGCAGTTATCAGGGGGCCAGCACTGAAGCTTTCTTT. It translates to CASSYQGASTEAFF.

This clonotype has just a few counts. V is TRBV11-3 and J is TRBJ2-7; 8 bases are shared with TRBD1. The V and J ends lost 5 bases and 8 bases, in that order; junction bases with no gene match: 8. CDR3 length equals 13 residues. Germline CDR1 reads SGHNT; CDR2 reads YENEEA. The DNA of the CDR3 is TGTGCCAGCAGCCCAGGACAGGGTTTAAAGCAGTACTTC. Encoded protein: CASSPGQGLKQYF.

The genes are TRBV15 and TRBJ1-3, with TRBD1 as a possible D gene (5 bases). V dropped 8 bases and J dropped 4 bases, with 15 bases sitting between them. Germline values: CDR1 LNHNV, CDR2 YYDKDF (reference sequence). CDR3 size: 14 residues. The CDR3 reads CATSSWGDGNTIYF. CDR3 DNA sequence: TGTGCCACCTCCTCATGGGGGGACGGAAACACCATATATTTT.

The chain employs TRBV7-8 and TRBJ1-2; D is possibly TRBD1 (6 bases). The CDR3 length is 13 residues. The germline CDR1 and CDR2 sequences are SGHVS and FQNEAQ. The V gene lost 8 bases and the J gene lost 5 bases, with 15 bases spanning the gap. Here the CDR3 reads CASARGDQYGYTF. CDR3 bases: TGTGCCAGCGCAAGGGGGGACCAATATGGCTACACCTTC.

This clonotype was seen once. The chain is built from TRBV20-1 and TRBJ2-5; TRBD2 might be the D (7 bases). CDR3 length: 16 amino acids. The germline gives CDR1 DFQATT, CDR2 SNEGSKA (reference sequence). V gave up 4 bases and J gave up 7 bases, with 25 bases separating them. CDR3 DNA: TGCAGTGCTATGGGCTGGGGGGGGCTAAAGGTCGGGACCCAGTACTTC. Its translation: CSAMGWGGLKVGTQYF.

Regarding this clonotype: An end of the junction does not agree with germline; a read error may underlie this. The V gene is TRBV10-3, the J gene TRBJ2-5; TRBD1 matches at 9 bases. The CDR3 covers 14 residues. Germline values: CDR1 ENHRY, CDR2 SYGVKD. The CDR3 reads CASSVETGGETQYF. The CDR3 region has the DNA TGTGCCAGCAGTGTAGAGACAGGGGGGGAGACCCAGTACTTC.

The CDR3 loop reads CSADPSGETQYF. The CDR3 DNA sequence: TGCAGTGCCGATCCGTCCGGTGAGACCCAGTACTTC. The chain recombines TRBV20-1 with TRBJ2-5; no reliable D call. The V gene lost 6 bases and the J gene lost 5 bases, with 13 bases spanning the gap. The germline gives CDR1 DFQATT, CDR2 SNEGSKA (reference sequence). The CDR3 covers 12 residues.

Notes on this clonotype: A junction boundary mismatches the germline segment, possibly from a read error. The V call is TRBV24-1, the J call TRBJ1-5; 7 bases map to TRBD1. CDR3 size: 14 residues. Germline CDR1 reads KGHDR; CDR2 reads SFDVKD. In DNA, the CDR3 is TGTGCCAGCAGTCAGGGACAGCTCAATCAGCCCCAGCATTTT. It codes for CASSQGQLNQPQHF.

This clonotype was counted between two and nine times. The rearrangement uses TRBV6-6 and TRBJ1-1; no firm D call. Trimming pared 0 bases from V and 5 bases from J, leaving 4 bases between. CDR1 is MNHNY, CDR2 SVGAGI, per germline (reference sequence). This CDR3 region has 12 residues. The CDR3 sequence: CASSYSATEAFF. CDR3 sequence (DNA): TGTGCCAGCAGTTACTCCGCGACTGAAGCTTTCTTT.

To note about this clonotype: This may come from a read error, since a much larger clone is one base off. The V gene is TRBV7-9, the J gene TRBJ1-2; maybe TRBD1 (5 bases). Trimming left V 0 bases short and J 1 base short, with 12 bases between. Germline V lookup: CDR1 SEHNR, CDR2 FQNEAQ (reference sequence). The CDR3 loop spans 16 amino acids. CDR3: CASSLAARVNNYGYTF. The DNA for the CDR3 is TGTGCCAGCAGCTTAGCCGCCAGGGTCAATAACTATGGCTACACCTTC.

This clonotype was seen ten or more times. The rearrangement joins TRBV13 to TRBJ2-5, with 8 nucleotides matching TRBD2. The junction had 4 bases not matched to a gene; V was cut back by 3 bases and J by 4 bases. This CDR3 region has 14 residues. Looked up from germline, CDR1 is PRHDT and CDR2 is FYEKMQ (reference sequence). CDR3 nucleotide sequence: TGTGCCAGCAGCTTTCGAGCGGGAGTAGAGACCCAGTACTTC. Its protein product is CASSFRAGVETQYF.

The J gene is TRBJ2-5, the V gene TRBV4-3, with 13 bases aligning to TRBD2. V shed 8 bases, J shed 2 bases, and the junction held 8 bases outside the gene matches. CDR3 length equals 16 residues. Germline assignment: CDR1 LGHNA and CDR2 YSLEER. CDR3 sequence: CASGRQTSGGQETQYF. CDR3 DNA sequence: TGCGCCAGCGGCCGCCAGACTAGCGGGGGGCAAGAGACCCAGTACTTC.

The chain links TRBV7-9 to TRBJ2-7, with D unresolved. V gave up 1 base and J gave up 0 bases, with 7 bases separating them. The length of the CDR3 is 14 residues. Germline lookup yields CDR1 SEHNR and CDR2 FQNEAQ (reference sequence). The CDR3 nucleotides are TGTGCCAGCAGCTTAGACGATAGCTCCTACGAGCAGTACTTC. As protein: CASSLDDSSYEQYF.

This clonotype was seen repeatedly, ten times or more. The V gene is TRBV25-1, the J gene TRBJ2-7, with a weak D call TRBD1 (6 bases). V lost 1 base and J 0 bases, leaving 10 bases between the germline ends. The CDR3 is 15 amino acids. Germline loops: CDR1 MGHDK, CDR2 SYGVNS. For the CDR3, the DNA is TGTGCCAGCAGTGAATTGGGGGCCACCTCCTACGAGCAGTACTTC. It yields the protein CASSELGATSYEQYF.

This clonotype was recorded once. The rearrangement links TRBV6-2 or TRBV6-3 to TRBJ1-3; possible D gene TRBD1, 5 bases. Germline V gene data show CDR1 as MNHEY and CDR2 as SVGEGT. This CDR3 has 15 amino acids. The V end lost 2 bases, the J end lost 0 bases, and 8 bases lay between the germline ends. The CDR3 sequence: CASSYDRSSGNTIYF. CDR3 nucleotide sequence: TGTGCCAGCAGTTACGACAGAAGCTCTGGAAACACCATATATTTT.

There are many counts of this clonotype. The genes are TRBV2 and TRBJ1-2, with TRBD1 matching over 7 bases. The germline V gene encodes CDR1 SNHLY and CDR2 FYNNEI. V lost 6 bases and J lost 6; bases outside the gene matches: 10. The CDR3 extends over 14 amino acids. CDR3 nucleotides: TGTGCCAGCAGGAAATGGACAGGAAGGGATGGCTACACCTTC. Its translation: CASRKWTGRDGYTF.

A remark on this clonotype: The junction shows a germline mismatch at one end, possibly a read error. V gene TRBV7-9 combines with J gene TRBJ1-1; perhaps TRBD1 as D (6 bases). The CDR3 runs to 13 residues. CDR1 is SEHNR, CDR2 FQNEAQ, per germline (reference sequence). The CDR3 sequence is CACSEGGNTEAFF. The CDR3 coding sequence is TGTGCCTGCAGCGAGGGGGGAAACACTGAAGCTTTCTTT. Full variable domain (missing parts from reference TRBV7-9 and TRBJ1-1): DTGVSQNPRHKITKRGQNVTFRCDPISEHNRLYWYRQTLGQGPEFLTYFQNEAQLEKSRLLSDRFSAERPKGSFSTLEIQRTEQGDSAMYLCACSEGGNTEAFFGQGTRLTVV.